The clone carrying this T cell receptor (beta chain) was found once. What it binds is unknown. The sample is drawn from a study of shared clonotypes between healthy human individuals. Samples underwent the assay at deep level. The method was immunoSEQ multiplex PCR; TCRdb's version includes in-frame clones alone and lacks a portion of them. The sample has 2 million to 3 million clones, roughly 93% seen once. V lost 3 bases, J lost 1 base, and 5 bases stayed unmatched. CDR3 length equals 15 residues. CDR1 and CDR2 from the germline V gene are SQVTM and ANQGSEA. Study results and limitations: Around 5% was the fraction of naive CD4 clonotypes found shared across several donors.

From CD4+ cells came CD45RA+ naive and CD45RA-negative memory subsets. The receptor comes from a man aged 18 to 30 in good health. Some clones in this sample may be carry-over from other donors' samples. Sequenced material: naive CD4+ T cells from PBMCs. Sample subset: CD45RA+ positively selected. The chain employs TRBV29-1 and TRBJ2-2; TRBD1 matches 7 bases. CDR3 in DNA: TGCAGCGTTGATAGGGGGCGAGGGAACACCGGGGAGCTGTTTTTT. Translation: CSVDRGRGNTGELFF.